These 23 T cell receptor beta chains originate from one sample sequenced in a study of Graves' ophthalmopathy and Graves' hyperthyroidism. The sequenced template was RNA, covering the TCR beta CDR3 region. The authors performed first-round RT-PCR with HTBI primers and then a second-round multiplex PCR. TCRdb itself ran the multiplex PCR reads through MiXCR, one entry per CDR3 protein. The repertoire holds 150,000 or so distinct CDR3 sequences, about two fifths seen once, with over 7% in the top ten. The sample consisted of peripheral blood. Receptor source: a man aged 25-45 years with Graves' ophthalmopathy.

The rearrangement joins TRBV28 to TRBJ2-5, with 9 bases identical to TRBD2. Per germline, CDR1 MDHEN and CDR2 SYDVKM. The V gene end was trimmed by 6 bases and the J gene end by 4 bases; junction bases not matched to a gene: 6. The CDR3 consists of 14 residues. Here the CDR3 reads CASSTGTSIETQYF. CDR3 sequence (DNA): TGTGCCAGCAGCACCGGGACTAGCATAGAGACCCAGTACTTC.

Regarding this clonotype: Its ends do not fully match the called genes, so a read error is possible. The chain is built from TRBV7-2 and TRBJ2-7; either TRBD1 or TRBD2 may supply D (5 bases each). CDR1 and CDR2 (germline): SGHTA, FQGNSA. This CDR3 has 14 amino acids. In nucleotides, the CDR3 is TGTGCCAGCAGGGGGGTAATCCCCTCCAACGAGCAGTACTTC. Protein product: CASRGVIPSNEQYF.

The rearrangement joins TRBV12-3 or TRBV12-4 to TRBJ2-5, with 8 bases matching TRBD1. The CDR3 runs 14 residues. With 6 bases clipped from V and 1 base from J, the junction kept 4 bases outside the gene matches. The CDR3 here is CASSGTGGQETQYF. The CDR3 DNA follows: TGTGCCAGCAGCGGAACAGGGGGCCAAGAGACCCAGTACTTC.

The chain employs TRBV7-8 and TRBJ2-2; unclear D gene. The CDR3 runs to 15 residues. Germline CDR1 SGHVS, CDR2 FQNEAQ. The ends were cut back, 3 bases at V and 0 bases at J, with 8 bases in the middle. CDR3 coding DNA: TGTGCCAGCAGCTTTTTTGGGACGAACACCGGGGAGCTGTTTTTT. It yields the protein CASSFFGTNTGELFF.

This rearrangement joins TRBV24-1 to TRBJ2-5; TRBD1 agrees at 10 bases. Trimming cost V 5 bases and J 5 bases; bases outside gene matches: 7. Germline CDR1 KGHDR, CDR2 SFDVKD. The CDR3 has 15 amino acids. The CDR3 region is CATSGWTGGRETQYF. CDR3 in DNA: TGTGCCACCAGTGGTTGGACAGGGGGGAGGGAGACCCAGTACTTC.

Many counts were recorded for this clonotype. This chain uses TRBV28 with TRBJ1-2, with D possibly TRBD1 on 5 matching bases. V lost 5 bases and J 4 bases, leaving 17 bases between the germline ends. Germline V CDR1 and CDR2: MDHEN, SYDVKM. The CDR3 has 15 amino acids. The CDR3 sequence is CASSAIPGGGYGYTF. The CDR3 coding sequence is TGTGCCAGCAGTGCCATACCCGGGGGGGGCTATGGCTACACCTTC.

This clonotype was detected only a few times. The V and J genes are TRBV5-1 and TRBJ1-6; D is perhaps TRBD1 (5 bases). The germline V gene has CDR1 SGHRS and CDR2 YFSETQ. The ends were cut back, 1 base at V and 9 bases at J, with 17 bases in the middle. This CDR3 comprises 16 residues. Written as DNA, the CDR3 is TGCGCCAGCAGCTTGTCGGAGCTAGGGGCGGGTTCACCCCTCCACTTT. This translates into CASSLSELGAGSPLHF.

This chain joins TRBV12-3 or TRBV12-4 and TRBJ1-6, with 11 nucleotides matching TRBD1. V lost 6 bases and J lost 10; bases outside the gene matches: 11. The CDR3 has 16 residues. CDR3 region: CASRWTGGGSASPLHF. In DNA, the CDR3 is TGTGCCAGCAGGTGGACAGGGGGCGGCTCGGCGTCACCCCTCCACTTT.

This clonotype was counted between two and nine times. CDR3 region: CASSPTGPYEQYF. In DNA form, the CDR3 reads TGTGCCAGCAGTCCCACAGGTCCCTACGAGCAGTACTTC. V gene TRBV12-3 or TRBV12-4 combines with J gene TRBJ2-7; TRBD1 is a possible D gene (5 bases). V dropped 5 bases and J dropped 2 bases, with 10 bases sitting between them. This CDR3 comprises 13 residues.

This clonotype was observed at least ten times. The chain uses TRBV7-2 and TRBJ1-1; D gene unclear. This CDR3 is built from 13 residues. Germline V gene sequence: CDR1 SGHTA, CDR2 FQGNSA. Trimming took off 5 bases at V and 0 bases at J, with 7 bases between the two ends. This chain's CDR3 is CASSPPVNTEAFF. In nucleotides, the CDR3 is TGTGCCAGCAGCCCCCCCGTGAACACTGAAGCTTTCTTT.

V usage is TRBV30 and J usage is TRBJ1-2, with 8 bases matching TRBD1. The CDR3 is 13 amino acids. The germline CDR1 and CDR2 sequences are GTSNPN and SVGIG (reference sequence). Trimming took 2 bases from V and 7 from J; bases not matched to a gene: 6. The CDR3 reads CAWSTWTGSGYTF. CDR3 DNA sequence: TGTGCCTGGAGTACTTGGACAGGGTCTGGCTACACCTTC.

This clonotype was seen ten or more times. The chain joins TRBV10-2 to TRBJ2-7, with 9 bases aligning to TRBD2. V trimming: 10 bases; J trimming: 2 bases; junction bases outside the gene matches: 9. The CDR3 spans 14 residues. CDR1 is WSHSY and CDR2 is SAAADI in the germline V gene. The CDR3 bases are TGCGCCACCTCGTCTAGCGGGGACGCCTACGAGCAGTACTTC. Translating it yields CATSSSGDAYEQYF.

The chain recombines TRBV12-3 or TRBV12-4 with TRBJ2-7; TRBD1 matches at 7 bases. This CDR3 has 14 amino acids. With V trimmed by 4 bases and J by 2 bases, 5 bases remained unmatched. This CDR3 is CASSSQGITYEQYF. CDR3 in DNA: TGTGCCAGCAGTTCACAGGGGATTACCTACGAGCAGTACTTC.

This clonotype was observed many times. This chain connects TRBV2 to TRBJ2-7; 10 bases align to TRBD2. J was trimmed by 3 bases and V by 9 bases; bases with no gene match: 8. The CDR3 is 14 residues long. The germline V gene encodes CDR1 SNHLY and CDR2 FYNNEI. Here the CDR3 reads CASRASGGGYEQYF. CDR3 nucleotides: TGTGCCAGTCGAGCTAGCGGGGGCGGCTACGAGCAGTACTTC. Based on the CDR3 plus reference TRBV2 and TRBJ2-7, the full variable domain is EPEVTQTPSHQVTQMGQEVILRCVPISNHLYFYWYRQILGQKVEFLVSFYNNEISEKSEIFDDQFSVERPDGSNFTLKIRSTKLEDSAMYFCASRASGGGYEQYFGPGTRLTVT.

This clonotype came up many times. The chain links TRBV28 to TRBJ2-4, with TRBD1 identical over 9 bases. The J segment lost 4 bases and the V segment lost 5 bases, leaving 12 bases of the junction unmatched. The CDR3 length is 17 residues. CDR1 and CDR2 from the germline V gene are MDHEN and SYDVKM. CDR3 region: CASSPSPGQGVKNIQYF. For the CDR3, the DNA is TGTGCCAGCAGTCCCTCCCCGGGACAGGGCGTTAAAAACATTCAGTACTTC.

The rearrangement joins TRBV7-2 to TRBJ2-4; 8 bases map to TRBD1. V gave up 5 bases and J gave up 13 bases; unmatched junction bases: 13. This CDR3 is 14 amino acids long. CDR1 SGHTA and CDR2 FQGNSA come from the germline V gene. CDR3 protein: CASSNINDRGSQYF. In nucleotides, the CDR3 is TGTGCCAGCAGCAATATCAACGACAGGGGATCCCAGTACTTC.

The chain has TRBV6-2 or TRBV6-3 and TRBJ2-5; tentatively, D is TRBD1 (6 bases). Trimming shortened V by 4 bases and J by 3 bases, and 12 bases separated the two germline ends. Germline values: CDR1 MNHEY, CDR2 SVGEGT. The CDR3 is 14 amino acids. CDR3 sequence reads: CASSLLAGEETQYF. The CDR3, as DNA: TGTGCCAGCAGTTTATTGGCAGGGGAAGAGACCCAGTACTTC.

J is TRBJ1-1 and V is TRBV27, with 7 nucleotides matching TRBD1. Germline values: CDR1 MNHEY, CDR2 SMNVEV (reference sequence). V dropped 6 bases and J dropped 1; count of bases not matched to a gene: 8. This CDR3 comprises 15 residues. DNA of the CDR3: TGTGCCAGCAGGACAGGGAAACCAGAGAACACTGAAGCTTTCTTT. It is translated as CASRTGKPENTEAFF.

This clonotype was found many times. The chain employs TRBV7-8 and TRBJ2-7; tentative D call: TRBD1 (5 bases). The germline CDR1 and CDR2 sequences are SGHVS and FQNEAQ. The CDR3 consists of 15 residues. V lost 7 bases and J lost 6, with 22 bases in between. CDR3 nucleotides: TGTGCCAGCACTCTAAGGGGATATGTTGGCGGCGAGCAGTACTTC. It specifies CASTLRGYVGGEQYF.

The chain joins TRBV6-5 to TRBJ1-1, with unresolved D. V was shortened by 2 bases and J by 4 bases, with 8 bases between the two germline ends. The length of the CDR3 is 13 residues. Germline CDR1 is MNHEY and CDR2 is SVGAGI. The CDR3, as DNA: TGTGCCAGCAGTTACGAGGTCCGCACTGAAGCTTTCTTT. It is translated as CASSYEVRTEAFF.

The chain recombines TRBV12-3 or TRBV12-4 with TRBJ2-5, with a possible D match to TRBD1 (6 bases). V was pared by 7 bases and J by 7 bases, with 16 bases between. This CDR3 region has 13 residues. The CDR3 reads CASTARGFGTQYF. Here the CDR3 DNA reads TGTGCCAGCACTGCGAGGGGGTTCGGGACCCAGTACTTC.

This clonotype has a count of ten or more. The genes are TRBV12-3 or TRBV12-4 and TRBJ2-5; D gene uncertain. The V and J ends lost 7 bases and 1 base respectively, with 16 bases between them. The CDR3 loop spans 15 amino acids. In nucleotides, the CDR3 is TGTGCCAGCACCAACAGTGCCCGAGGCCAAGAGACCCAGTACTTC. Protein product: CASTNSARGQETQYF.

This clonotype was detected many times. The V call is TRBV30, the J call TRBJ2-7; 8 bases match TRBD2. The V segment lost 3 bases and the J segment 0 bases; nucleotides outside the gene matches: 10. This CDR3 is 16 amino acids long. CDR1 and CDR2 from the germline V gene are GTSNPN and SVGIG (reference sequence). Here the CDR3 reads CAWSTRLSGGSYEQYF. The CDR3 region has the DNA TGTGCCTGGAGCACACGACTGAGCGGGGGCTCCTACGAGCAGTACTTC.